This T cell receptor (beta chain) was recorded in a study of shared clonotypes between healthy human individuals. The donors were adults (healthy and HIV-negative) with no recent acute infections or vaccinations. This clone has just a few counts. Its specificity is unknown. This same CDR3 is encoded by further DNA sequences in the sample. Sorted-subset replicate PCRs used 150 to 200 ng DNA, roughly 28,000 T cell genomes. Method: immunoSEQ multiplex PCR; TCRdb's copy keeps in-frame clones and lacks some. Of about 2.3 million clones in the sample, 90% to 95% were seen once. The length of the CDR3 is 12 residues. V was trimmed by 2 bases and J by 5 bases, leaving 6 bases between them. Germline V CDR1 and CDR2: MDHEN, SYDVKM. Findings of the study overall: Naive subsets usually exceeded memory subsets in estimated richness. With a few donors compared, roughly 4.9% of naive CD4 clonotypes were shared.

This receptor was identified in a man younger than 35 in good health. Some clones in this sample may be carry-over from other donors' samples. The sequenced sample consisted of naive CD4+ T cells from PBMCs. Subset here: CD45RA+ positively selected. V and J are TRBV28 and TRBJ1-1, with a tentative D call TRBD1 (6 bases). The CDR3: CASSLDRTEAFF. In nucleotides, the CDR3 is TGTGCCAGCAGTTTAGACAGGACTGAAGCTTTCTTT.